The 14 T cell receptor beta chains below come from one sample, sequenced in a study of blood T cell repertoires in COVID-19. The repertoire was sequenced with immunoSEQ multiplex PCR; TCRdb's copy has only in-frame clones and lacks some. The sample contains about 180,000 clones, roughly nine tenths of which appear only once. Input material: PBMCs or T cells enriched from blood (not recorded which). The receptors here all came from a human donor with acute COVID-19. The donor label of this sample is uncertain.

The J gene is TRBJ1-3, the V gene TRBV9, with D possibly TRBD1 on 5 matching bases. Germline V gene sequence: CDR1 SGDLS, CDR2 YYNGEE. V lost 0 bases and J lost 4, with 14 bases in between. The CDR3 is 16 residues long. CDR3 sequence: CASSVESGSGGNTIYF. CDR3 coding DNA: TGTGCCAGCAGCGTAGAATCCGGGTCAGGGGGAAACACCATATATTTT. The complete variable domain, with remaining parts taken from reference TRBV9 and TRBJ1-3, reads DSGVTQTPKHLITATGQRVTLRCSPRSGDLSVYWYQQSLDQGLQFLIQYYNGEERAKGNILERFSAQQFPDLHSELNLSSLELGDSALYFCASSVESGSGGNTIYFGEGSWLTVV.

The chain is built from TRBV9 and TRBJ2-2; 8 nucleotides agree with TRBD1. In germline, CDR1 is SGDLS, CDR2 YYNGEE. V trimming: 1 base; J trimming: 6 bases; junction bases outside the gene matches: 5. This CDR3 region has 15 residues. The CDR3 bases are TGTGCCAGCAGCGTATCAGGGGGCGCCCCCGGGGAGCTGTTTTTT. This translates into CASSVSGGAPGELFF.

The chain is built from TRBV6-5 and TRBJ2-3, with a tentative D call TRBD2 (6 bases). V gave up 0 bases and J gave up 0 bases, with 10 bases separating them. Germline V gives CDR1 MNHEY, CDR2 SVGAGI. The CDR3 length is 16 residues. The CDR3 coding sequence is TGTGCCAGCAGTTACTCAGGAGGGGTCAGCACAGATACGCAGTATTTT. Its protein product is CASSYSGGVSTDTQYF.

The rearrangement links TRBV5-6 to TRBJ2-5, with 8 nucleotides matching TRBD2. Germline assignment: CDR1 SGHDT and CDR2 YYEEEE. The CDR3 consists of 16 residues. With 4 bases clipped from V and 5 bases from J, the junction kept 13 bases outside the gene matches. The CDR3 loop is CASSLVGSGVGETQYF. In DNA, the CDR3 is TGTGCCAGCAGCCTAGTTGGTAGCGGGGTCGGGGAGACCCAGTACTTC.

The chain couples TRBV21-1 to TRBJ2-7; the listed D gene, TRBD2, was not tested against the DNA. TRBV21-1 is deemed a pseudogene. This CDR3 comprises 16 residues. DNA of the CDR3: TGTGCCAGCAGCAAAGCCCCGGGACTCGGCTCCTACGAGCAGTACTTC. Translation gives CASSKAPGLGSYEQYF.

The chain links TRBV7-9 to TRBJ1-6; D ambiguous. This CDR3 spans 16 amino acids. V gave up 3 bases and J gave up 7 bases, with 16 bases separating them. Germline-derived CDR1 and CDR2 are SEHNR and FQNEAQ (reference sequence). CDR3 in DNA: TGTGCCAGCAGCTTTGTCCTATCGGGTGGGAATTCACCCCTCCACTTT. Encoded protein: CASSFVLSGGNSPLHF.

V and J are TRBV27 and TRBJ2-1; 7 nucleotides align to TRBD1. With 8 bases clipped from V and 5 bases from J, the junction kept 18 bases outside the gene matches. The CDR3 loop spans 17 amino acids. The germline V gene has CDR1 MNHEY and CDR2 SMNVEV (reference sequence). The CDR3 spells CASVRQGVEFRDNEQFF. As DNA, the CDR3 is TGTGCCAGCGTCCGGCAGGGGGTTGAGTTTCGGGACAATGAGCAGTTCTTC.

This clone was picked up a small number of times. The CDR3 DNA reads TGTGCCAGCAGATCTAGACAGGGGGGTAACACCGGGGAGCTGTTTTTT. Protein: CASRSRQGGNTGELFF. This chain links TRBV5-4 with TRBJ2-2; 9 nucleotides agree with TRBD1. Trimming took 5 bases from V and 2 from J; bases not matched to a gene: 7. Germline V gene lookup returns CDR1 SGHNT and CDR2 YYREEE (reference sequence). This CDR3 comprises 16 residues.

This rearrangement joins TRBV5-6 to TRBJ2-4; weak D call: TRBD2 (5 bases). Germline V gene lookup returns CDR1 SGHDT and CDR2 YYEEEE. Between the trimmed V and J ends, which lost 5 bases and 7 bases, there was a span of 16 bases. CDR3 length: 14 residues. DNA for the CDR3: TGTGCCAGCAGTTACGGGGAATTGGAGAACATTCAGTACTTC. Translated, it gives CASSYGELENIQYF.

The J gene is TRBJ1-6, the V gene TRBV4-1; D perhaps matches TRBD1 (5 bases). The CDR3 spans 15 residues. The germline V and J ends were trimmed by 0 bases and 7 bases, with 10 bases remaining between them. Germline lookup yields CDR1 MGHRA and CDR2 YSYEKL. The CDR3 coding sequence is TGCGCCAGCAGCCAAGACGGCCAGGGAAATTCACCCCTCCACTTT. This encodes CASSQDGQGNSPLHF.

The genes are TRBV2 and TRBJ1-1, with D possibly being TRBD1 (5 bases). The germline V gene encodes CDR1 SNHLY and CDR2 FYNNEI. V dropped 1 base and J dropped 2 bases, with 5 bases sitting between them. The CDR3 length is 13 residues. The CDR3 DNA sequence: TGTGCCAGCAGTGAAGGGGGCAACACTGAAGCTTTCTTT. Translating it yields CASSEGGNTEAFF.

The chain has TRBV11-2 and TRBJ1-4; possible D gene TRBD1, 5 bases. The V end was cut by 2 bases, the J end by 3 bases, with 7 bases between. CDR1 and CDR2 from the germline V gene are SGHAT and FQNNGV. This CDR3 comprises 14 residues. The CDR3, as DNA: TGTGCCAGCAGCTTACAGGGTTCTAATGAAAAACTGTTTTTT. It specifies CASSLQGSNEKLFF. The full variable domain, completed using reference TRBV11-2 and TRBJ1-4, is EAGVAQSPRYKIIEKRQSVAFWCNPISGHATLYWYQQILGQGPKLLIQFQNNGVVDDSQLPKDRFSAERLKGVDSTLKIQPAKLEDSAVYLCASSLQGSNEKLFFGSGTQLSVL.

The genes are TRBV25-1 and TRBJ1-2, with D uncertain. Trimming pared 1 base from V and 2 bases from J, leaving 8 bases between. Germline-derived CDR1 and CDR2 are MGHDK and SYGVNS. The CDR3 sequence is 14 residues long. The CDR3 spells CASSESGSNYGYTF. For the CDR3, the DNA is TGTGCCAGCAGTGAATCGGGTTCCAACTATGGCTACACCTTC.

The J gene is TRBJ2-2, the V gene TRBV4-2; 10 bases match TRBD2. Germline values: CDR1 LGHNA, CDR2 YNFKEQ. With V trimmed by 0 bases and J by 6 bases, 1 base remained unmatched. There are 15 residues in the CDR3. CDR3 sequence reads: CASSQEAGGPGELFF. CDR3 nucleotides: TGTGCCAGCAGCCAAGAAGCGGGGGGGCCCGGGGAGCTGTTTTTT.